This T cell receptor (beta chain) was observed in a study of shared clonotypes between healthy human individuals. Selected positively for CCR7 and CD45RO-negative, naive CD8 cells excluded terminally differentiated effector memory CD45RA+ cells. From germline, CDR1 is SGHRS and CDR2 YFSETQ. V shed 4 bases and J 3 bases; nucleotides not matched to a gene: 7. The CDR3 length is 15 residues. This table comes from immunoSEQ multiplex PCR, and its TCRdb copy is limited to in-frame clones, with some not included. The sample yields millions of clones, approximately 95% seen once. The sequence derives from a man between 18 and 29 years old in good health. Sequenced: naive CD8+ T cells sorted from blood. The V gene is TRBV5-1, the J gene TRBJ1-2; 9 bases match TRBD1. The CDR3 here is CASSPIQGADYGYTF. The CDR3 region has the DNA TGCGCCAGCAGCCCGATACAGGGGGCGGACTATGGCTACACCTTC.